This TCR beta chain was documented in a study of graft-versus-host responses after intestinal transplantation. On the study more broadly: Each patient got anti-thymocyte globulin induction, then tacrolimus and steroids for around three years. Broader study findings: The recipient marrow held GvH clones, and some of them showed up first in ileum or blood. Graft-donor T cell macrochimerism in patients accompanied high graft-versus-host to host-versus-graft clonal ratios in allografts.

There are a few counts of this clone. Its antigen is undetermined. TCRdb's table, derived via immunoSEQ multiplex PCR, lists solely in-frame clones and lacks some. This table has over 10,000 clones, around 85% appearing once. CDR1 and CDR2 from the germline V gene are LNHDA and SQIVND (reference sequence). Trimming stripped 7 bases from V and 2 bases from J, with 17 bases between. The length of the CDR3 is 15 residues. The chain couples TRBV19 to TRBJ1-2, with D maybe TRBD1 (5 bases). Specimen: PBMCs, collected just over 300 days after intestinal transplant. This sequence was found in a human patient who received an intestinal transplant, so some T cells may come from the graft donor. CDR3 sequence reads: CASTKRSRENYGYTF. The CDR3 bases are TGTGCCAGTACCAAACGGAGCAGGGAAAACTATGGCTACACCTTC.